Listed below are T cell receptor beta chains from one sample, sequenced in a study of T cells after yellow fever vaccination. TCRdb reanalysed the 5' RACE reads using MiXCR and keeps one entry per CDR3 protein. Here the sample spans 110,000 or so distinct CDR3 sequences, around 6.7% being singletons. Sequencing was performed on CD4+ T cells sorted from PBMCs, taken approximately 47 days after the first yellow fever vaccination. The origin of the receptors is a man younger than 35 who received the YFV17D yellow fever vaccine. CDR3s include the opening cysteine and the closing phenylalanine or tryptophan. Each record gives: J gene, V gene, clone size, D gene, CDR3 protein, CDR3 DNA. The D gene is left open where the match is weak. Expanded clones are given a class, and other clones once, few, many or no size at all.

TRBJ2-1 | TRBV6-1 | many | . | CASSADRGLLREQFF | TGTGCCAGCAGTGCGGATCGCGGACTCTTGCGGGAGCAGTTCTTC
TRBJ2-2 | TRBV5-1 | many | . | CASSLSRSNTGELFF | TGCGCCAGCAGCTTGAGTCGGTCGAACACCGGGGAGCTGTTTTTT
TRBJ2-2 | TRBV20-1 | many | TRBD1 | CSAPDRVLAGELFF | TGCAGTGCACCCGACAGGGTCTTAGCCGGGGAGCTGTTTTTT
TRBJ1-6 | TRBV7-9 | . | . | CASGFDSVSNSPLHF | TGTGCCAGCGGGTTCGACTCCGTTAGTAATTCACCCCTCCACTTT
TRBJ1-5 | TRBV3-1 | many | . | CASSQGTGYSNQPQHF | TGTGCCAGCAGCCAAGGGACGGGCTATAGCAATCAGCCCCAGCATTTT
TRBJ1-2 | TRBV5-1 | few | . | CASSPDGPPLYGYTF | TGCGCCAGCAGCCCGGACGGTCCCCCGCTCTATGGCTACACCTTC
TRBJ2-3 | TRBV7-2 | . | . | CASTTAGLRDTQYF | TGTGCCAGCACGACCGCGGGCCTGAGAGATACGCAGTATTTT
TRBJ1-3 | TRBV3-1 | few | . | CASSPIDGPTTGNTIYF | TGTGCCAGCAGCCCCATTGACGGCCCCACAACTGGAAACACCATATATTTT
TRBJ2-5 | TRBV29-1 | many | TRBD2 | CSVERSGGGQETQYF | TGCAGCGTTGAACGGTCGGGGGGAGGACAAGAGACCCAGTACTTC
TRBJ2-1 | TRBV5-1 | many | TRBD1 | CASSTGTGGTNEQFF | TGCGCCAGCAGCACCGGGACAGGGGGAACGAATGAGCAGTTCTTC
TRBJ1-1 | TRBV18 | . | . | CASSPRRTVVPAAFF | TGTGCCAGCTCACCAAGGCGCACCGTCGTTCCTGCAGCTTTCTTT
TRBJ2-1 | TRBV19 | few | . | CASSNPLGAPFF | TGTGCCAGTAGTAATCCTCTAGGGGCTCCGTTCTTC
TRBJ2-5 | TRBV5-1 | many | . | CASSDRRYQETQYF | TGCGCCAGCAGCGATCGACGGTACCAAGAGACCCAGTACTTC
TRBJ2-7 | TRBV5-5 | . | . | CAMGLNRFGEQYF | TGTGCCATGGGCCTCAACAGGTTTGGCGAGCAGTACTTC
TRBJ1-6 | TRBV7-8 | many | . | CASSFSIIVNSPLHF | TGTGCCAGCAGCTTCTCCATTATCGTTAATTCACCCCTCCACTTT
TRBJ2-3 | TRBV7-2 | many | TRBD1 | CASSFLNRGDTQYF | TGTGCCAGCAGCTTCCTCAACAGGGGAGATACGCAGTATTTT
TRBJ2-2 | TRBV6-2/TRBV6-3 | many | . | CANWDGPSNTGELFF | TGTGCCAACTGGGACGGACCATCGAACACCGGGGAGCTGTTTTTT